This TCR beta chain was captured by sequencing in a study of molecular identifiers for immune sequencing clone quantification. The CDR3 is 17 residues long. V was pared by 0 bases and J by 5 bases, with 17 bases between. Germline V lookup: CDR1 KGHSH, CDR2 LQKENI. TCRdb analysed the PCR reads with MiXCR anew, one entry per CDR3 protein. The sample has more than 450,000 distinct CDR3 sequences, 20% to 25% seen once. In this sample, this clonotype turned up a few times. Sequencing was done on a sample of naive CD8+ T cells from blood, with Jurkat cell RNA spiked in. Subset defined: FACS-sorted CD8+CD4-CCR7+CD45RA+ naive T cells. This sequence joins TRBV18 and TRBJ2-1, with D tentatively TRBD1 or TRBD2 (5 bases each). The source is a human donor in good health. Some libraries in this study had Jurkat cell RNA spiked in. CDR3 sequence: CASSPPSQGRGNNEQFF. Written as DNA, the CDR3 is TGTGCCAGCTCACCACCTTCCCAGGGACGGGGAAACAATGAGCAGTTCTTC. Full variable domain (missing parts from reference TRBV18 and TRBJ2-1): NAGVMQNPRHLVRRRGQEARLRCSPMKGHSHVYWYRQLPEEGLKFMVYLQKENIIDESGMPKERFSAEFPKEGPSILRIQQVVRGDSAAYFCASSPPSQGRGNNEQFFGPGTRLTVL.